This section outlines one TCR beta chain sequence together with its context. It was on ten immunoSEQ deep assay plates that unsorted PBMC DNA was sequenced. The assay was immunoSEQ multiplex PCR, and TCRdb's table has in-frame clones only and misses some. This table has approximately 470,000 clones, 65% to 85% appearing once. The sample originates from a study of shared clonotypes between healthy human individuals. This CDR3 comprises 13 residues. Trimming left V 3 bases short and J 10 bases short, with 19 bases between. CDR1 SQVTM and CDR2 ANQGSEA come from the germline V gene. V is TRBV29-1 and J is TRBJ2-7; possibly TRBD2 for D (7 bases). The TCR originated in a woman aged 40 to 50 in good health. Some clones in this sample may be carry-over from other donors' samples. The sample comprised PBMCs. Here the CDR3 reads CSVEKGGDSLQYF. CDR3 coding DNA: TGCAGCGTTGAGAAGGGGGGGGACTCGCTCCAGTACTTC.